A single sample gave rise to the 27 T cell receptor beta chains below, sequenced in a study of cytomegalovirus exposure and HLA in healthy donors. Amplification used 60 Vbeta primers and 13 Jbeta primers. Assay used: immunoSEQ multiplex PCR; TCRdb lists only in-frame clones, some missing. The sample holds about 180,000 clones, more than 65% seen once. Source material: PBMCs. The receptors here all came from a woman aged 50 to 65 in good health and CMV-seronegative.

The genes are TRBV28 and TRBJ2-7, with D possibly being TRBD1 (6 bases). This CDR3 is built from 16 residues. V was clipped by 2 bases and J by 7 bases, with 21 bases between them. Per germline, CDR1 MDHEN and CDR2 SYDVKM. CDR3 protein: CASSLPQGFGVGEQYF. For the CDR3, the DNA is TGTGCCAGCAGTTTACCCCAGGGGTTCGGCGTGGGGGAGCAGTACTTC.

This clone was seen just once. J is TRBJ2-2 and V is TRBV9; 15 bases match TRBD2. Trimming at V came to 0 bases and at J to 6 bases, leaving 9 bases not matched to a gene. From germline, CDR1 is SGDLS and CDR2 YYNGEE. The CDR3 is 19 residues long. DNA of the CDR3: TGTGCCAGCAGCGTAGAGGAAAGGACTAGCGGGAGGGCCGCCGGGGAGCTGTTTTTT. This translates into CASSVEERTSGRAAGELFF.

V usage is TRBV30 and J usage is TRBJ1-4, with 9 bases that match TRBD1. Germline V gives CDR1 GTSNPN, CDR2 SVGIG (reference sequence). The ends lost 2 bases at V and 1 base at J; junction bases unmatched: 2. CDR3 length: 15 amino acids. In nucleotides, the CDR3 is TGTGCCTGGAGTAAGGGACAGGGAACTAATGAAAAACTGTTTTTT. Translation gives CAWSKGQGTNEKLFF.

The rearrangement joins TRBV5-6 to TRBJ2-5; 10 bases fit TRBD1. Germline V CDR1 and CDR2: SGHDT, YYEEEE. J gave up 7 bases and V 4 bases, and 13 bases lay outside the gene matches. CDR3 size: 16 residues. The CDR3 DNA reads as TGTGCCAGCAGCCGCGACAGAGGACAGGGGGTGGGGACCCAGTACTTC. This gives the protein CASSRDRGQGVGTQYF.

J is TRBJ2-1 and V is TRBV27; 10 nucleotides match TRBD1. This CDR3 spans 17 amino acids. Per germline, CDR1 MNHEY and CDR2 SMNVEV (reference sequence). Trimming cost V 6 bases and J 7 bases; bases outside gene matches: 15. This CDR3 reads CASRRGTGAKGTNEQFF. The DNA for the CDR3 is TGTGCCAGCAGGAGGGGGACAGGGGCAAAGGGAACAAATGAGCAGTTCTTC.

This clone came up once. At one boundary the junction diverges from the germline segment, which might be a read error. V gene TRBV27 combines with J gene TRBJ1-1, with D possibly being TRBD1 (5 bases). Germline V gene lookup returns CDR1 MNHEY and CDR2 SMNVEV (reference sequence). This CDR3 comprises 13 residues. CDR3 in DNA: TGTGCCAGCAGCTACCAGGGTAGTTCTGAGGCTTTCTTT. The encoded protein is CASSYQGSSEAFF.

This clone appeared a few times. This chain uses TRBV7-8 with TRBJ2-3; maybe TRBD1 (6 bases). V was clipped by 4 bases and J by 2 bases, with 16 bases between them. Germline V CDR1 and CDR2: SGHVS, FQNEAQ. The CDR3 length is 16 residues. This CDR3 is CASSSPQGLPTDTQYF. CDR3 DNA sequence: TGTGCCAGCAGCTCACCACAGGGCTTACCCACAGATACGCAGTATTTT.

The rearrangement uses TRBV20-1 and TRBJ2-3, with D unresolved. V was clipped by 2 bases and J by 6 bases, with 6 bases between them. The CDR3 totals 11 residues. Germline CDR1 reads DFQATT; CDR2 reads SNEGSKA (reference sequence). This chain's CDR3 is CSARPYDTQYF. CDR3 DNA sequence: TGCAGTGCTAGACCCTATGATACGCAGTATTTT.

The chain links TRBV5-4 to TRBJ2-1, with D possibly matching TRBD2 (7 bases). Trimming removed 3 bases from V and 7 bases from J, with 23 bases in between. This CDR3 contains 17 residues. Germline V CDR1 and CDR2: SGHNT, YYREEE (reference sequence). The CDR3 region is CASSSGGGPGVENEQFF. CDR3 coding DNA: TGTGCCAGCAGCTCGGGGGGCGGGCCAGGGGTCGAAAATGAGCAGTTCTTC.

The genes are TRBV6-1 and TRBJ2-7; D gene ambiguous. CDR1 and CDR2 from the germline V gene are MNHNS and SASEGT. Trimming took 8 bases from V and 2 from J, leaving 13 bases between them. This CDR3 is built from 13 residues. CDR3 sequence (DNA): TGTGCCAGCTCCGAAGCGCGGACCTACGAGCAGTACTTC. It is translated as CASSEARTYEQYF.

As concerns this clone: At one of its ends the junction is not consistent with the germline gene, which may arise from a read error. V and J are TRBV7-7 and TRBJ1-1, with D maybe TRBD1 (5 bases). Germline V gives CDR1 SSHAT, CDR2 FNYEAQ (reference sequence). The CDR3 has 14 residues. The CDR3 is CASSSSGRGTEAFF. CDR3 DNA: TGTGCTAGCAGCTCGAGCGGGCGGGGGACTGAAGCTTTCTTT.

This sequence joins TRBV15 and TRBJ2-1, with TRBD2 as a possible D gene (6 bases). The CDR3 has 13 residues. Trimming took 4 bases from V and 9 from J, leaving 13 bases between them. Per germline, CDR1 LNHNV and CDR2 YYDKDF (reference sequence). The CDR3 DNA reads as TGTGCCACCAGCACGGGAGTATACGGTGAGCAGTTCTTC. This encodes CATSTGVYGEQFF.

This clone showed up just once. The chain combines TRBV28 with TRBJ1-1; D unclear. Trimming stripped 4 bases from V and 1 base from J, with 4 bases between. Germline CDR1 reads MDHEN; CDR2 reads SYDVKM. The CDR3 contains 12 residues. The CDR3 region is CASSSKNTEAFF. The CDR3 region has the DNA TGTGCCAGCAGTTCTAAGAACACTGAAGCTTTCTTT. Full variable domain (remainder filled in from reference TRBV28 and TRBJ1-1): DVKVTQSSRYLVKRTGEKVFLECVQDMDHENMFWYRQDPGLGLRLIYFSYDVKMKEKGDIPEGYSVSREKKERFSLILESASTNQTSMYLCASSSKNTEAFFGQGTRLTVV.

The chain has TRBV6-6 and TRBJ2-3; maybe TRBD1 (5 bases). CDR1 MNHNY and CDR2 SVGAGI come from the germline V gene (reference sequence). V lost 8 bases to trimming and J lost 0 bases, with 12 bases between them. The CDR3 sequence is 14 residues long. The CDR3 DNA reads as TGTGCCAGCGCATCAGGGTATAGCACAGATACGCAGTATTTT. It translates to CASASGYSTDTQYF.

The chain has TRBV7-9 and TRBJ2-3; D is perhaps TRBD2 (5 bases). Germline V lookup: CDR1 SEHNR, CDR2 FQNEAQ (reference sequence). The CDR3 loop spans 17 amino acids. Trimming shortened V by 3 bases and J by 1 base, and 17 bases separated the two germline ends. In DNA form, the CDR3 reads TGTGCCAGCAGCTTCTCTTCTGGCGGGTCAGGCACAGATACGCAGTATTTT. Protein product: CASSFSSGGSGTDTQYF.

The V call is TRBV2, the J call TRBJ1-3; D is possibly TRBD1 (6 bases). The CDR3 loop spans 22 amino acids. The germline V and J ends were trimmed by 6 bases and 0 bases, with 33 bases remaining between them. Germline CDR1 SNHLY, CDR2 FYNNEI. The DNA for the CDR3 is TGTGCCAGCAGCAAGGCACGAGGAGGGGGGGTACCCAGCCCACGCTCTGGAAACACCATATATTTT. Translating gives CASSKARGGGVPSPRSGNTIYF.

The CDR3 loop reads CASSQGQTYEQYF. DNA for the CDR3: TGTGCCAGCAGTCAAGGCCAGACCTACGAGCAGTACTTC. The rearrangement links TRBV2 to TRBJ2-7; no reliable D call. The CDR3 has 13 amino acids. The V and J ends lost 5 bases and 2 bases respectively, with 10 bases between them. Germline V gene sequence: CDR1 SNHLY, CDR2 FYNNEI.

This clone was counted between two and nine times. The gene calls are TRBV5-4 and TRBJ2-5, with 9 nucleotides matching TRBD2. The V segment lost 5 bases and the J segment 7 bases; nucleotides outside the gene matches: 9. The CDR3 loop spans 14 amino acids. Germline assignment: CDR1 SGHNT and CDR2 YYREEE (reference sequence). CDR3 residues: CASSHSGGSGTQYF. CDR3 bases: TGTGCCAGCAGTCACAGCGGGGGGAGCGGGACCCAGTACTTC.

CDR3 sequence reads: CAWSAGLAETQYF. The DNA for the CDR3 is TGTGCCTGGAGTGCCGGACTAGCGGAGACCCAGTACTTC. This chain links TRBV30 with TRBJ2-5, with TRBD2 identical over 9 bases. In germline, CDR1 is GTSNPN, CDR2 SVGIG (reference sequence). The CDR3 consists of 13 residues. V was clipped by 1 base and J by 5 bases; unmatched bases: 2.

The CDR3 here is CASSSLAGTTGADTQYF. The CDR3 DNA follows: TGTGCCAGCAGCTCATTAGCGGGAACCACAGGGGCAGATACGCAGTATTTT. The V call is TRBV7-6, the J call TRBJ2-3, with D maybe TRBD2 (8 bases). This CDR3 spans 17 amino acids. Germline CDR1 and CDR2: SGHVS and FNYEAQ. The germline V and J ends were trimmed by 4 bases and 4 bases, with 21 bases remaining between them.

This clone was seen just once. The chain employs TRBV30 and TRBJ2-5; the match to TRBD1 covers 8 bases. CDR1 is GTSNPN, CDR2 SVGIG, per germline (reference sequence). V lost 2 bases to trimming and J lost 1 base; unmatched junction nucleotides: 3. There are 14 residues in the CDR3. The CDR3 DNA follows: TGTGCCTGGAGTTGGGGACAGGCCCAAGAGACCCAGTACTTC. Protein product: CAWSWGQAQETQYF.

The J gene is TRBJ2-7, the V gene TRBV5-1, with D possibly matching TRBD2 (6 bases). Trimming took off 4 bases at V and 2 bases at J, with 16 bases between the two ends. Per germline, CDR1 SGHRS and CDR2 YFSETQ. This CDR3 contains 15 residues. The CDR3 spells CASSEAGLGAYEQYF. CDR3 nucleotide sequence: TGCGCCAGCAGCGAGGCGGGACTCGGTGCCTACGAGCAGTACTTC.

The V and J genes are TRBV7-8 and TRBJ1-5; 7 nucleotides agree with TRBD1. Germline V CDR1 and CDR2: SGHVS, FQNEAQ. This CDR3 is built from 16 residues. Losses at the gene ends were 1 base for V and 2 bases for J; bases not matched to a gene: 5. The CDR3 region is CASSLDADRGNQPQHF. DNA of the CDR3: TGTGCCAGCAGCTTAGACGCCGACAGGGGCAATCAGCCCCAGCATTTT.

The table lists this clone with a count of one. The V and J genes are TRBV5-6 and TRBJ1-4; D possibly corresponds to TRBD1 (5 bases). Germline lookup yields CDR1 SGHDT and CDR2 YYEEEE. V lost 5 bases, J lost 6 bases, and 14 bases lay in between. The CDR3 is 14 amino acids. This CDR3 is CASRRQQSDEKLFF. For the CDR3, the DNA is TGTGCCAGCAGAAGACAGCAGAGCGATGAAAAACTGTTTTTT.

This clone was counted a few times. The chain is built from TRBV7-9 and TRBJ2-5; D unclear. V dropped 4 bases and J dropped 1 base, with 4 bases sitting between them. Germline V gene sequence: CDR1 SEHNR, CDR2 FQNEAQ (reference sequence). This CDR3 has 12 residues. The CDR3 loop reads CASSSLQETQYF. CDR3 in DNA: TGTGCCAGCAGCTCCCTCCAAGAGACCCAGTACTTC.

V gene TRBV5-1 combines with J gene TRBJ2-3; tentative D call: TRBD2 (5 bases). Germline loops: CDR1 SGHRS, CDR2 YFSETQ. This CDR3 region has 15 residues. Trimming left V 4 bases short and J 0 bases short, with 12 bases between. This CDR3 reads CASSLGLLSTDTQYF. The CDR3 coding sequence is TGCGCCAGCAGCCTCGGACTGCTGAGCACAGATACGCAGTATTTT.

The rearrangement uses TRBV2 and TRBJ2-5; TRBD1 agrees at 11 bases. With the DNA end fitting TRBJ2-7 better, the J assignment may be wrong. There are 16 residues in the CDR3. In germline, CDR1 is SNHLY, CDR2 FYNNEI. CDR3 nucleotide sequence: TGTGCCAGCGTATTCCCGTGGACAGGGGGCGTCGACGAGCAGTACTTC. Translation: CASVFPWTGGVDEQYF.